The table lists the clone carrying this TCR beta chain with a count of one. The antigen is not known. The sample is drawn from a study of beta chain features in type 1 diabetes. The wider study: The patient and healthy donor groups were comparable for age, gender and cell yields. Across every sample, 85 million to 120 million sorted cells were examined in total. Findings and caveats of the study: An over-representation of cells with high TCR expression could result from cDNA sequencing. Unsettled here was the matter of whether HLA type influences TCRB rearrangement.

Every isolated RNA sample was fully reverse transcribed, so sequencing captured expressed TCRB transcripts. Using immunoSEQ multiplex PCR, the repertoire was profiled, and TCRdb retains in-frame clones only, with some absent. The sample has under 800,000 clones; less than 20% are singletons. This TCR came from a man between 18 and 35 years old in good health. Sequenced input: naive CD4+ T cells from blood.

The CDR3 DNA is TGTGCCAGCAGCGAGGGTTTCAATGAGCAGTTCTTC. Its protein is CASSEGFNEQFF. The V gene is TRBV7-9, the J gene TRBJ2-1; the D gene is possibly TRBD2 (5 bases). Per germline, CDR1 SEHNR and CDR2 FQNEAQ (reference sequence). The CDR3 length is 12 residues. Trimming cost V 5 bases and J 6 bases, with 8 bases left between them.